Below are 27 T cell receptor beta chains sequenced from a single sample in a study of tumor-infiltrating lymphocytes in oesophageal squamous cell carcinoma. TCRdb independently ran MiXCR on the PCR reads; one entry per CDR3 protein. The sample records about 20,000 distinct CDR3 sequences, 35% to 45% being singletons. The sample taken for sequencing was esophageal tumor tissue. The receptors were gathered from a male donor with esophageal squamous cell carcinoma.

This chain connects TRBV7-2 to TRBJ2-1; TRBD2 agrees at 8 bases. Near its end, the DNA agrees better with TRBJ2-7, so the J call may be wrong. CDR3 size: 13 residues. In germline, CDR1 is SGHTA, CDR2 FQGNSA. CDR3 region: CASRPAGVGEQYF. As DNA, the CDR3 is TGTGCCAGCAGACCAGCGGGAGTAGGGGAGCAGTACTTC.

In this sample, this clonotype turned up a few times. The conserved phenylalanine or tryptophan normally closing the CDR3 is absent here, so this likely arose from a read error. The DNA is omitted, as the CDR3 cannot be located on it reliably, and the CDR3 follows TCRdb's listing. This chain connects TRBV7-2 to TRBJ2-1. The CDR3 totals 8 residues, both ends included. Germline assignment: CDR1 SGHTA and CDR2 FQGNSA. The CDR3 protein is CASSLATG.

This clonotype was detected ten times or more. This sequence may be a read error, since a much larger clone differs from it by one base. The chain links TRBV7-6 to TRBJ2-7, with 9 bases fitting TRBD2. Germline trimming cut 1 base from V and 7 bases from J; bases unmatched to any gene: 23. The CDR3 runs to 20 residues. CDR1 is SGHVS and CDR2 is FNYEAQ in the germline V gene. The CDR3 bases are TGTGCCAGCAGCTTAGTACAAGGGACTAGCAGGGTAGTGTCCTACAATGAGCAGTACTTC. This codes for CASSLVQGTSRVVSYNEQYF.

This clonotype was picked up many times. The chain carries TRBV27 and TRBJ2-1; 13 bases fit TRBD2. The CDR3 spans 22 residues. V lost 7 bases and J lost 1; bases outside the gene matches: 22. In germline, CDR1 is MNHEY, CDR2 SMNVEV (reference sequence). CDR3 sequence (DNA): TGTGCCAGCACCCCGGGACAGGGGATACTAGCGGGAGGGCCGCGATCCTACAATGAGCAGTTCTTC. This codes for CASTPGQGILAGGPRSYNEQFF.

This clonotype was seen at least ten times. A much bigger clone sits one base away, suggesting this may be a read error. V and J are TRBV28 and TRBJ2-5, with D possibly TRBD1 on 6 matching bases. The CDR3 covers 14 residues. Germline-derived CDR1 and CDR2 are MDHEN and SYDVKM. Trimming removed 6 bases at V and 11 bases at J, with 22 bases between. The CDR3 DNA sequence: TGTGCCAGCAGGGAGAGGACAGTTGACAATGAGCAGTACTTC. As protein: CASRERTVDNEQYF.

This clonotype came up a few times. This likely comes from a read error, as the CDR3 has no conserved phenylalanine or tryptophan at its end. It is unclear where the CDR3 begins or ends on the DNA, so no DNA is shown, and the CDR3 is as TCRdb lists it. The gene calls are TRBV7-6 and TRBJ2-5; the table's TRBD2 call for D was not verified on the DNA. From its first to its last residue, the CDR3 has 18 amino acids. Germline V CDR1 and CDR2: SGHVS, FNYEAQ. CDR3 region: CASSSGSGQGPYEQYFGN.

The CDR3 DNA reads as TGTGCCAGCAGTGATGCCGGCGGGGGCAGTCCATACGAGCAGTATTTT. Translation gives CASSDAGGGSPYEQYF. This sequence joins TRBV6-1 and TRBJ2-3; TRBD2 might be the D (7 bases). CDR3 size: 16 residues. The V end was cut by 3 bases, the J end by 11 bases, with 24 bases between. The germline gives CDR1 MNHNS, CDR2 SASEGT.

This clonotype was found a few times. The gene calls are TRBV9 and TRBJ2-1; tentative D call: TRBD1 (5 bases). This CDR3 has 13 amino acids. CDR1 is SGDLS and CDR2 is YYNGEE in the germline V gene. Trimming left V 4 bases short and J 5 bases short, with 10 bases between. CDR3 nucleotides: TGTGCCAGCAGCCAGGGTACCCACAATGAGCAGTTCTTC. Translating gives CASSQGTHNEQFF.

The rearrangement uses TRBV14 and TRBJ2-7; D gene unclear. Matching the DNA end better, TRBJ2-1 makes the J call doubtful. The CDR3 runs 17 residues. The germline V gene has CDR1 SGHDN and CDR2 FVKESK. The CDR3 sequence: CASSISVLLSSYNEQFF. The CDR3 bases are TGTGCCAGCAGCATCAGCGTTTTACTTAGCTCCTACAATGAGCAGTTCTTC.

CDR3 in amino acids: CASSSSARGMDYGYTF. Written as DNA, the CDR3 is TGTGCCAGCTCGTCTTCCGCACGGGGGATGGACTATGGCTACACCTTC. The V and J genes are TRBV18 and TRBJ1-2; possibly TRBD1 for D (5 bases). The germline V gene has CDR1 KGHSH and CDR2 LQKENI. This CDR3 contains 16 residues. The V gene lost 6 bases and the J gene lost 3 bases, with 20 bases spanning the gap.

This clonotype appeared many times. V and J are TRBV5-6 and TRBJ2-2; D remains ambiguous. The CDR3 is 14 amino acids. Germline CDR1 and CDR2: SGHDT and YYEEEE. The V and J ends lost 2 bases and 3 bases respectively, with 8 bases between them. The CDR3 region is CASSFQSYTGELFF. The DNA for the CDR3 is TGTGCCAGCAGCTTCCAAAGTTACACCGGGGAGCTGTTTTTT.

The chain is built from TRBV2 and TRBJ2-1; TRBD2 might be the D (6 bases). This CDR3 contains 13 residues. Germline CDR1 SNHLY, CDR2 FYNNEI. V was clipped by 6 bases and J by 5 bases, with 11 bases between them. The CDR3 DNA reads TGTGCCAGCAGACCGGGACTTAACAATGAGCAGTTCTTC. Translating gives CASRPGLNNEQFF.

Only a few counts were recorded for this clonotype. The rearrangement links TRBV6-1 to TRBJ2-7, with 9 bases identical to TRBD2. This CDR3 has 13 residues. CDR1 is MNHNS and CDR2 is SASEGT in the germline V gene. Trimming removed 10 bases from V and 4 bases from J; junction bases left unmatched: 8. CDR3 nucleotide sequence: TGTGCCACCCGACTAGCGGTCCAATACGAGCAGTACTTC. This gives the protein CATRLAVQYEQYF.

The chain carries TRBV12-3 or TRBV12-4 and TRBJ2-1; the D gene could be TRBD1 or TRBD2 (5 bases each). V lost 10 bases to trimming and J lost 2 bases, with 18 bases between them. The length of the CDR3 is 15 residues. CDR3 DNA: TGTGCCACCGGATGGGACGGACCGCCCTACAATGAGCAGTTCTTC. Its protein is CATGWDGPPYNEQFF.

At least ten counts were recorded for this clonotype. The rearrangement uses TRBV6-1 and TRBJ1-5, with D perhaps matching TRBD1 (5 bases). Between the trimmed V and J ends, which lost 4 bases and 3 bases, there was a span of 10 bases. Per germline, CDR1 MNHNS and CDR2 SASEGT. This CDR3 contains 14 residues. The CDR3 reads CASSVGQTNQPQHF. DNA for the CDR3: TGTGCCAGCAGTGTGGGGCAGACCAATCAGCCCCAGCATTTT.

This clonotype was picked up many times. This chain joins TRBV24-1 and TRBJ2-3; unclear D gene. The germline V gene has CDR1 KGHDR and CDR2 SFDVKD. Between the trimmed V and J ends, which lost 10 bases and 0 bases, there was a span of 19 bases. The CDR3 sequence is 16 residues long. The CDR3 here is CATSPLRSSSTDTQYF. The CDR3 nucleotides are TGTGCCACGTCCCCCCTCAGGTCGTCTAGCACAGATACGCAGTATTTT.

This clonotype appeared many times. This chain uses TRBV5-1 with TRBJ2-1; TRBD2 is a possible D gene (6 bases). The CDR3 runs 15 residues. Trimming removed 0 bases from V and 8 bases from J, with 15 bases in between. The germline CDR1 and CDR2 sequences are SGHRS and YFSETQ. The CDR3 protein is CASSLAGTPRDEQFF. CDR3 sequence (DNA): TGCGCCAGCAGCTTGGCCGGGACTCCTCGCGATGAGCAGTTCTTC.

In its sample, this clonotype was seen many times. The chain couples TRBV6-1 to TRBJ1-6, with 9 bases that match TRBD1. There are 14 residues in the CDR3. The trim removed 4 bases at V and 9 bases at J, leaving 4 bases unmatched. Germline CDR1 MNHNS, CDR2 SASEGT. The CDR3 protein is CASSVGQGFSPLHF. The CDR3 coding sequence is TGTGCCAGCAGTGTCGGACAGGGGTTTTCACCCCTCCACTTT.

This clonotype was picked up many times. The chain is built from TRBV7-8 and TRBJ2-1, with 9 bases fitting TRBD1. The DNA end lines up better with TRBJ2-7; the J call may be wrong. CDR1 and CDR2 from the germline V gene are SGHVS and FQNEAQ. The CDR3 runs 16 residues. Here the CDR3 reads CASSLEALDRGYEQYF. As DNA, the CDR3 is TGTGCCAGCAGCTTAGAAGCCTTGGACAGGGGTTACGAGCAGTACTTC.

This clonotype was observed many times. The chain recombines TRBV19 with TRBJ2-5, with D possibly being TRBD1 or TRBD2 (6 bases each). Germline V gene lookup returns CDR1 LNHDA and CDR2 SQIVND (reference sequence). The CDR3 is 12 amino acids. V was cut by 8 bases and J by 5 bases, with 12 bases left in between. The CDR3 coding sequence is TGTGCCAGTCGACAGGCGGGGGAGACCCAGTACTTC. Its translation is CASRQAGETQYF. Filled out from reference TRBV19 and TRBJ2-5, the complete variable domain reads DGGITQSPKYLFRKEGQNVTLSCEQNLNHDAMYWYRQDPGQGLRLIYYSQIVNDFQKGDIAEGYSVSREKKESFPLTVTSAQKNPTAFYLCASRQAGETQYFGPGTRLLVL.

By its share, this clonotype is medium-sized (0.01 to 0.1%). This chain uses TRBV6-1 with TRBJ2-5; a weak D match, TRBD1 (5 bases). The CDR3 is 13 residues long. Trimming removed 5 bases at V and 5 bases at J, with 12 bases between. Germline-derived CDR1 and CDR2 are MNHNS and SASEGT. The CDR3 bases are TGTGCCAGCAGTAAACTCAAGGGGGAGACCCAGTACTTC. This encodes CASSKLKGETQYF.

Notes on this clonotype: Because the CDR3's place on the DNA is in doubt, the DNA is left out and the CDR3 is given as listed by TCRdb. The chain uses TRBV12-1 and TRBJ2-6; the table calls TRBD1, which could not be checked here. TRBV12-1 is given as a pseudogene. The CDR3 length equals 20 residues, ends included. The CDR3 reads CASSSWTAGAPGGVRAVLRF.

This chain uses TRBV5-3 with TRBJ1-5; D is perhaps TRBD1 (5 bases). TRBV5-3 is flagged as an ORF with uncertain function. The CDR3 length is 16 residues. Deletions cut 4 bases from V and 2 bases from J, with 16 bases between. CDR3 in DNA: TGTGCCAGAAGCAAGCCCGGGACTGTGGGCAATCAGCCCCAGCATTTT. Its translation is CARSKPGTVGNQPQHF.

This clonotype occurred many times. The gene calls are TRBV6-1 and TRBJ2-1; D gene uncertain. V gave up 2 bases and J gave up 10 bases, with 6 bases separating them. Germline values: CDR1 MNHNS, CDR2 SASEGT. The CDR3 totals 11 residues. The CDR3 here is CASSEYWEQFF. The CDR3 DNA sequence: TGTGCCAGCAGTGAATATTGGGAGCAGTTCTTC.

There are many counts of this clonotype. V and J are TRBV5-4 and TRBJ2-7; 8 positions match TRBD2. The CDR3 loop spans 16 amino acids. Trimming took 4 bases from V and 3 from J; bases not matched to a gene: 12. From germline, CDR1 is SGHNT and CDR2 YYREEE (reference sequence). This CDR3 is CASSPAGGVNGYEQYF. CDR3 DNA sequence: TGTGCCAGCAGCCCGGCGGGGGGCGTAAATGGCTACGAGCAGTACTTC.

Relative to its sample, this clonotype is medium-sized. The CDR3 loop is CASSLGQGAGELFF. The CDR3 DNA follows: TGTGCCAGCAGCCTGGGACAGGGGGCCGGGGAGCTGTTTTTT. This chain connects TRBV7-2 to TRBJ2-2; TRBD1 matches at 11 bases. CDR1 is SGHTA, CDR2 FQGNSA, per germline. J lost 6 bases, V lost 5 bases, and 2 bases had no gene match. The CDR3 extends over 14 amino acids.

This clonotype showed up many times. A read error may explain this, as a much larger clone is one base away. This CDR3 is CASSARGLAGGNEQYF. Written as DNA, the CDR3 is TGTGCCAGCAGTGCCCGAGGACTAGCGGGAGGTAATGAGCAGTACTTC. The chain recombines TRBV12-3 or TRBV12-4 with TRBJ2-5, with 14 nucleotides matching TRBD2. The CDR3 length is 16 residues. The junction had 13 bases not matched to a gene; V was cut back by 5 bases and J by 11 bases.